This is a list of T cell receptor beta chains from one sample in a study of T cell changes during pregnancy in multiple sclerosis. Measured with immunoSEQ multiplex PCR; TCRdb has only the in-frame clones, and not every one. The sample holds some 45,000 clones; over 90% are singletons and the top ten take 5.5% to 7%. This specimen consisted of CD8+ T cells from peripheral blood mononuclear cells, obtained in the first trimester of pregnancy. Receptors originate from a female donor with multiple sclerosis, enrolled in a pregnancy study. The CDR3 runs from the conserved cysteine through the conserved F or W.

V gene: TRBV2
J gene: TRBJ2-1
CDR3 protein: CASRDSGRSYNEQFF

V gene: TRBV5-6
J gene: TRBJ2-1
CDR3 protein: CASSSTNRAGEQFF

V gene: TRBV2
J gene: TRBJ2-3
CDR3 protein: CASSVPGDGGTDTQYF

V gene: TRBV19
J gene: TRBJ1-2
CDR3 protein: CASSASLVGAGGYTF

V gene: TRBV5-1
J gene: TRBJ2-7
CDR3 protein: CASSFAGTSGYEQYF

V gene: TRBV27
J gene: TRBJ2-7
CDR3 protein: CASSLSNSYEQYF

V gene: TRBV19
J gene: TRBJ2-3
CDR3 protein: CASSMNPGTGLAGVTDTQYF

V gene: TRBV11-2
J gene: TRBJ2-3
CDR3 protein: CASSLTGGGADTQYF

V gene: TRBV27
J gene: TRBJ2-7
CDR3 protein: CASSAGFGGNEQYF

V gene: TRBV19
J gene: TRBJ1-1
CDR3 protein: CASSIDGGSEAFF

V gene: TRBV27
J gene: TRBJ1-5
CDR3 protein: CASSPQRDRGRQPQHF

V gene: TRBV7-9
J gene: TRBJ2-1
CDR3 protein: CASSSEVEAQSSYNEQFF

V gene: TRBV7-8
J gene: TRBJ2-7
CDR3 protein: CASSKYGRELYEQYF

V gene: TRBV18
J gene: TRBJ1-3
CDR3 protein: CASSPGLNTIYF

V gene: TRBV28
J gene: TRBJ2-2
CDR3 protein: CASRPGTHKASNTGELFF

V gene: TRBV2
J gene: TRBJ2-4
CDR3 protein: CASSGRNENIQYF

V gene: TRBV4-3
J gene: TRBJ2-3
CDR3 protein: CASSQDRSGDTQYF

V gene: TRBV6-4
J gene: TRBJ2-7
CDR3 protein: CASILTSSSSYEQYF

V gene: TRBV9
J gene: TRBJ1-2
CDR3 protein: CASKEGARGYTF

V gene: TRBV30
J gene: TRBJ1-1
CDR3 protein: CAWTLNTEAFF

V gene: TRBV7-9
J gene: TRBJ1-1
CDR3 protein: CASSFGAEAFF

V gene: TRBV27
J gene: TRBJ1-1
CDR3 protein: CASSLAGTEAFF

V gene: TRBV7-9
J gene: TRBJ1-4
CDR3 protein: CASSLAQGGPEKLFF

V gene: TRBV6-1
J gene: TRBJ2-7
CDR3 protein: CASSERDREGYEQYF

V gene: TRBV27
J gene: TRBJ2-7
CDR3 protein: CASNSGGEQYF

V gene: TRBV11-2
J gene: TRBJ1-3
CDR3 protein: CASSSEVQGHSGNTIYF

V gene: TRBV19
J gene: TRBJ2-1
CDR3 protein: CASSMGQRELSEQFF

V gene: TRBV18
J gene: TRBJ1-3
CDR3 protein: CASSPPQRSGNTIYF

V gene: TRBV5-1
J gene: TRBJ2-7
CDR3 protein: CASRESGSPYEQYF

V gene: TRBV12-2
J gene: TRBJ2-7
CDR3 protein: CASRASGRRTYEQYF

V gene: TRBV19
J gene: TRBJ2-7
CDR3 protein: CASSIGTGPTYEQYF

V gene: TRBV7-9
J gene: TRBJ1-1
CDR3 protein: CASGGTTEAFF

V gene: TRBV19
J gene: TRBJ1-1
CDR3 protein: CASSIATGGNSEAFF